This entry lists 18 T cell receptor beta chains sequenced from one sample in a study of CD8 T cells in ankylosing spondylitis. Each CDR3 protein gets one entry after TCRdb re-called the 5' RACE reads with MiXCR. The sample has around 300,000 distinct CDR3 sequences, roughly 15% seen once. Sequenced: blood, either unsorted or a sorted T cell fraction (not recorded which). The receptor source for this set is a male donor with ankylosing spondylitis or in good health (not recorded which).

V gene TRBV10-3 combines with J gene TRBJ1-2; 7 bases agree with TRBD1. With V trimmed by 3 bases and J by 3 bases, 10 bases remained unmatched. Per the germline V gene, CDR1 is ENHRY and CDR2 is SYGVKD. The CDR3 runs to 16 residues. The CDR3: CAISDPALTGDYGYTF. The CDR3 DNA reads TGTGCCATCAGTGACCCCGCGTTAACAGGGGACTATGGCTACACCTTC.

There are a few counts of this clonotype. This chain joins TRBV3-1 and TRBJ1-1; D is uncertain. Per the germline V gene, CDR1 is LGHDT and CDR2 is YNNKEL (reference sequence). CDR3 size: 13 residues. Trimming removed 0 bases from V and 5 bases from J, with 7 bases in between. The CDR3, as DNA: TGTGCCAGCAGCCAAGAGGAGGGTACTGAAGCTTTCTTT. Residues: CASSQEEGTEAFF.

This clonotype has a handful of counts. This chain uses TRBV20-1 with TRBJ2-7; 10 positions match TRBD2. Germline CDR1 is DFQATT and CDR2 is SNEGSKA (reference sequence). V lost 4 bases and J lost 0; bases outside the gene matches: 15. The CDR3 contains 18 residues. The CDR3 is CSATDPGLALLSSYEQYF. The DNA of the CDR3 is TGCAGTGCTACAGACCCGGGACTAGCGCTTCTGAGCTCCTACGAGCAGTACTTC.

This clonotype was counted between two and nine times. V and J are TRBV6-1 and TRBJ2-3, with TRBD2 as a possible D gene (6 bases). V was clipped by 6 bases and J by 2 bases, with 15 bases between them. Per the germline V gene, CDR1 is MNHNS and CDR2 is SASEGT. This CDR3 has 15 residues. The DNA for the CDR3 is TGTGCCAGCAGATCCGAAGGCGGGGTCACAGATACGCAGTATTTT. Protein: CASRSEGGVTDTQYF.

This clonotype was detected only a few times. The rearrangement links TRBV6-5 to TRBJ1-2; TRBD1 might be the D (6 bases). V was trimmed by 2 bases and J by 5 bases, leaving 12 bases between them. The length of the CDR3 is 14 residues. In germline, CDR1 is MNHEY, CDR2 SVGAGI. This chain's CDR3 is CASSYGGDRYGYTF. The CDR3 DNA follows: TGTGCCAGCAGTTACGGGGGCGATCGGTATGGCTACACCTTC.

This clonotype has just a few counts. CDR3 amino acids: CSARDSKGQGTEKLFF. CDR3 bases: TGCAGTGCTAGAGATAGTAAGGGACAAGGTACCGAAAAACTGTTTTTT. The chain joins TRBV20-1 to TRBJ1-4, with D tentatively TRBD1 (6 bases). The germline gives CDR1 DFQATT, CDR2 SNEGSKA (reference sequence). The CDR3 runs 16 residues. Trimming cost V 0 bases and J 8 bases, with 19 bases left between them.

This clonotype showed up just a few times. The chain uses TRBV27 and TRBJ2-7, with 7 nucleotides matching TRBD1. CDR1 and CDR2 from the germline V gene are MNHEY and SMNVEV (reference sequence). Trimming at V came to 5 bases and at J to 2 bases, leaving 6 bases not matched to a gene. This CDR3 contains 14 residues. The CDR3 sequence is CASSQTGVAYEQYF. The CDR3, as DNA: TGTGCCAGCAGTCAAACAGGGGTGGCCTACGAGCAGTACTTC.

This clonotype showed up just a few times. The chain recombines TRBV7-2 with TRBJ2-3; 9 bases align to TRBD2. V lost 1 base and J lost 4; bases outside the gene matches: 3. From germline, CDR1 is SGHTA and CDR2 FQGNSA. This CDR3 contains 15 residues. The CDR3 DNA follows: TGTGCCAGCAGCTTAGAGGGCGGGGGGGCAGATACGCAGTATTTT. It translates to CASSLEGGGADTQYF.

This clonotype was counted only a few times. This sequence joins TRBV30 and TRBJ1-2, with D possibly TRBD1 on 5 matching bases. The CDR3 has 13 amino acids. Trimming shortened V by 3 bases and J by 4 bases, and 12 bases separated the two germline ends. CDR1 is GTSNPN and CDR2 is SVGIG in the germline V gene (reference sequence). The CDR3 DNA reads TGTGCCTGGAGCGCGAGGGGCGGCTATGGCTACACCTTC. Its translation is CAWSARGGYGYTF.

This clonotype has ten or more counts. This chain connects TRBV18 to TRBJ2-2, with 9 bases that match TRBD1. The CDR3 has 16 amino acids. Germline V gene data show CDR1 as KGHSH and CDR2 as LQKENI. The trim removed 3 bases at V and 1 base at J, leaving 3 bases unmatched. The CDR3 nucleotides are TGTGCCAGCTCACCCGGGACAGGGATGAACACCGGGGAGCTGTTTTTT. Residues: CASSPGTGMNTGELFF. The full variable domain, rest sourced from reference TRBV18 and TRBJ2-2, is NAGVMQNPRHLVRRRGQEARLRCSPMKGHSHVYWYRQLPEEGLKFMVYLQKENIIDESGMPKERFSAEFPKEGPSILRIQQVVRGDSAAYFCASSPGTGMNTGELFFGEGSRLTVL.

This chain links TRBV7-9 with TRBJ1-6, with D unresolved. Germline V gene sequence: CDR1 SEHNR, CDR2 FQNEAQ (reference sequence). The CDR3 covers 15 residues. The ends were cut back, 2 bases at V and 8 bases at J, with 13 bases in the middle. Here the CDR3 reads CASSLKRAPDSPLHF. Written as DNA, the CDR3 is TGTGCCAGCAGCTTAAAGAGGGCTCCGGATTCACCCCTCCACTTT.

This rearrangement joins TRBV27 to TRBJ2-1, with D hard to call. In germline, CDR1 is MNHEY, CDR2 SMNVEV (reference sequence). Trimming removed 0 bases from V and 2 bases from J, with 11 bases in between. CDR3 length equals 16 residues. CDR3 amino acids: CASSLSVAGAYNEQFF. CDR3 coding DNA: TGTGCCAGCAGTTTATCGGTAGCTGGGGCCTACAATGAGCAGTTCTTC.

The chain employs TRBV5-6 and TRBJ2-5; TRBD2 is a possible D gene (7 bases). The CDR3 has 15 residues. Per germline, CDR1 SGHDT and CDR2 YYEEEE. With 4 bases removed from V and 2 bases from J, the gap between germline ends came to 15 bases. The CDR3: CASSDRGAHQETQYF. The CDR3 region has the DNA TGTGCCAGCAGCGATCGGGGGGCCCATCAAGAGACCCAGTACTTC.

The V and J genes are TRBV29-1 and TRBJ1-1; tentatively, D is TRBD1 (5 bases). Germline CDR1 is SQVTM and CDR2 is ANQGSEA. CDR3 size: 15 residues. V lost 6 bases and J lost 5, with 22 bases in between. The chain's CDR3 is CSVPTPGTGGTEAFF. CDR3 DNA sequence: TGCAGCGTCCCCACCCCGGGCACCGGGGGGACTGAAGCTTTCTTT.

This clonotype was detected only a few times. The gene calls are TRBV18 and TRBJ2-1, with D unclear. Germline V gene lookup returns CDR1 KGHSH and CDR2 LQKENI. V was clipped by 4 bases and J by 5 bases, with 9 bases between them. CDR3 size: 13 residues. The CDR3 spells CASSLWTDNEQFF. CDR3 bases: TGTGCCAGCTCACTATGGACCGACAATGAGCAGTTCTTC.

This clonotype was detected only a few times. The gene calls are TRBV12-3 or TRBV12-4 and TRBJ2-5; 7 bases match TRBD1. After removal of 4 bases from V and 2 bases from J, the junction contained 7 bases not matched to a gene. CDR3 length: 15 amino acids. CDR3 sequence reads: CASSSTPGQQETQYF. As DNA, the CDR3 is TGTGCCAGCAGTTCCACTCCGGGACAGCAAGAGACCCAGTACTTC.

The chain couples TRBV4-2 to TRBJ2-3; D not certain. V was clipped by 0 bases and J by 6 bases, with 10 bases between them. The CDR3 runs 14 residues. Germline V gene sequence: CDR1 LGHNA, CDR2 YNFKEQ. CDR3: CASSQDRARDTQYF. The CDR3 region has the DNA TGTGCCAGCAGCCAAGATCGGGCCAGGGATACGCAGTATTTT.

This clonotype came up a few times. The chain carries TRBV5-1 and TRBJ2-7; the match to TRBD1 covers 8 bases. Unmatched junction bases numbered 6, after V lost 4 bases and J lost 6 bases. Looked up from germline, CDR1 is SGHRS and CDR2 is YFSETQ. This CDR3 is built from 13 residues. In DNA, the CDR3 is TGCGCCAGCAGCACCGGACAGGGCGGCGAGCAGTACTTC. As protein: CASSTGQGGEQYF.